Described below is a single T cell receptor (beta chain) sequence and its context. No antigen is known for it. The data stem from a study of cytomegalovirus exposure and HLA in healthy donors. Looking at the study overall: Samples from HLA-typed donors yielded around 85 million unique TCRs in an early data release.

Study-wide points: Specificity of a few CMV-associated chains for CMV antigens was verified in vitro. About 87% or about 30% of the time was how often most TCR beta V segments were productive, according to an earlier analysis.

PCR employed 60 Vbeta and 13 Jbeta primers. Only in-frame clones appear in the TCRdb table, and some are missing; sequencing was by immunoSEQ multiplex PCR. The repertoire has approximately 190,000 clones, approximately 81% of them found once; the top ten carry about 3.8%. V lost 3 bases to trimming and J lost 2 bases; unmatched junction nucleotides: 11. Germline V CDR1 and CDR2: SGHRS, YFSETQ. The length of the CDR3 is 16 residues. Sequencing used PBMCs. This TCR came from a man in his fifties in good health and CMV-seronegative. The chain recombines TRBV5-1 with TRBJ2-7; 7 bases agree with TRBD1. This CDR3 is CASSYTGAQSTYEQYF. In DNA form, the CDR3 reads TGCGCCAGCAGCTATACAGGGGCCCAAAGTACCTACGAGCAGTACTTC. Filled out from reference TRBV5-1 and TRBJ2-7, the complete variable domain reads KAGVTQTPRYLIKTRGQQVTLSCSPISGHRSVSWYQQTPGQGLQFLFEYFSETQRNKGNFPGRFSGRQFSNSRSEMNVSTLELGDSALYLCASSYTGAQSTYEQYFGPGTRLTVT.